The present entry profiles one TCR beta chain with its context. Its antigen remains unidentified. A second PCR of roughly 7 to 11 cycles used a sample-barcoded 5' primer and a J-beta primer mix. Every cDNA molecule carried a tag from a template-switch adaptor bearing 12 random nucleotides. TCRdb reprocessed the 5' RACE reads via MiXCR and lists one record per CDR3 protein. The sample holds under 700,000 distinct CDR3 sequences, around 24% seen once. The data are from a study of blood T cells in healthy people across ages. Study conclusions and caveats: Naive and antigen-experienced cells could not be conclusively compared, given unsorted PBMCs.

The draw of peripheral blood yielded 8.5 to 10 milliliters from each donor. Germline assignment: CDR1 SGHDT and CDR2 YYEEEE. This CDR3 contains 15 residues. The V gene lost 4 bases and the J gene lost 5 bases, with 15 bases spanning the gap. The sample was also reused in another study, on T cells of mothers and their children.

Sequencing was performed on blood. The chain uses TRBV5-6 and TRBJ2-2; D is possibly TRBD1 or TRBD2 (5 bases each). The receptor's source is a boy aged 5-17 years in good health. DNA of the CDR3: TGTGCCAGCAGCCGCCGGGGACCTTTAACCGGGGAGCTGTTTTTT. This encodes CASSRRGPLTGELFF.